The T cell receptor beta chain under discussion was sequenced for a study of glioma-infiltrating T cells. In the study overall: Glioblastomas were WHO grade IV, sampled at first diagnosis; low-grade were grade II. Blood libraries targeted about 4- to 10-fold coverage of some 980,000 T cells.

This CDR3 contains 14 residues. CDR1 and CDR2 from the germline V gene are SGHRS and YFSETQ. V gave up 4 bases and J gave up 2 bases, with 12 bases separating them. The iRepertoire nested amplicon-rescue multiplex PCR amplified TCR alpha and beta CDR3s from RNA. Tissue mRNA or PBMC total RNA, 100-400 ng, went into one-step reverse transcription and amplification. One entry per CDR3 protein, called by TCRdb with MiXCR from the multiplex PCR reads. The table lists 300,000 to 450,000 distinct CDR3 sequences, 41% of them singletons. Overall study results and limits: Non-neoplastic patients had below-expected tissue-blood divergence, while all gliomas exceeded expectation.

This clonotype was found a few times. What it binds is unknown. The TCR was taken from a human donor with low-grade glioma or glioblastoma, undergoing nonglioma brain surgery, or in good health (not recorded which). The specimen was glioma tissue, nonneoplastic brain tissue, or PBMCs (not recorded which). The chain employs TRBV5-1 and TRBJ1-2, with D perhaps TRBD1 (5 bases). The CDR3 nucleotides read TGCGCCAGCAGCACCGGGACGGCGAACTATGGCTACACCTTC. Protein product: CASSTGTANYGYTF.